Listed below are T cell receptor beta chains from one sample, sequenced in a study of blood T cell repertoires in COVID-19. Data came from immunoSEQ multiplex PCR; TCRdb stores just in-frame clones and leaves some out. Among about 74,000 clones listed, approximately 78% were seen once. The sequencing sample was made of peripheral blood. Receptor source: a human donor in a cohort sampled during active COVID-19. Both conserved end residues are trimmed from each CDR3.

V gene	CDR3 length	J gene	CDR3 protein
TRBV4-1	11	TRBJ1-3	ASSQLPGNTIY
TRBV30	15	TRBJ2-2	AWTSGTFWEGTGELF
TRBV6-5	13	TRBJ1-6	ASTNREGGTSPLH
TRBV18	11	TRBJ2-7	ASSLQPSYEQY
TRBV6-1	14	TRBJ1-3	ASSEAGTHSGNTIY
TRBV6-6	14	TRBJ2-7	ASSRTQGARSYEQY
TRBV7-9	15	TRBJ1-4	ASSPMPGVLMREKLF
TRBV5-8	11	TRBJ1-1	ASSLQGGTEAF
TRBV4-1	15	TRBJ1-6	ASSQDPFSSYNSPLH
TRBV6-5	12	TRBJ2-7	ASKQGGISYEQY
TRBV4-1	14	TRBJ2-5	ASSQGVGTSQETQY
TRBV4-2	12	TRBJ2-4	ASSRGTGGNIQY
TRBV6-5	14	TRBJ1-3	ASSYSARGPGNTIY
TRBV29-1	11	TRBJ1-3	SVGRASGNTIY
TRBV29-1	13	TRBJ1-2	SVVDSPHLNYGYT
TRBV3-1/TRBV3-2	12	TRBJ2-3	ASSGSGGTDTQY
TRBV19	12	TRBJ1-1	ASITGGVSTEAF
TRBV6-5	13	TRBJ2-1	ASRPSGGALNEQF
TRBV9	12	TRBJ1-2	ASSVSETSYGYT
TRBV5-1	15	TRBJ2-3	ASSRGLTGGYTDTQY
TRBV7-9	14	TRBJ1-5	ASSPGTGGSNQPQH
TRBV11-2	17	TRBJ2-1	ASSLDASGGVRSYNEQF
TRBV7-2	9	TRBJ2-7	ASSSDRAPY
TRBV5-4	12	TRBJ2-5	ASSTSGGKETQY
TRBV19	13	TRBJ1-2	ASTDRAGGHYGYT
TRBV9	13	TRBJ2-2	ASSATGTNTGELF
TRBV2	13	TRBJ2-3	ASSEQGVLTDTQY
TRBV13	14	TRBJ2-7	ASSHRESFGRYEQY
TRBV2	14	TRBJ2-7	ASRGRSGGATYEQY
TRBV6-5	12	TRBJ1-1	ASSYRDRGLEAF
TRBV5-1	12	TRBJ1-4	ASSEGQRNEKLF
TRBV2	12	TRBJ2-3	ASVEGRGTDTQY
TRBV10-1	13	TRBJ2-5	ASSRGLAGQETQY
TRBV7-9	13	TRBJ1-1	ASSLGQGGMVYAF
TRBV6-5	12	TRBJ2-1	ASSSSGGARGQF
TRBV6-6	10	TRBJ2-7	ASSYSQYEQY
TRBV27	14	TRBJ2-1	ASRRDSLDTYNEQF
TRBV3-1/TRBV3-2	11	TRBJ2-1	ASSQFPGNEQF
TRBV7-9	12	TRBJ2-7	ASSRGNTAYEQY
TRBV9	12	TRBJ1-2	ASSPSVLNYGYT
TRBV30	11	TRBJ1-5	AWSLYSNQPQH
TRBV27	11	TRBJ2-7	ASSADSSYEQY
TRBV5-1	10	TRBJ1-1	ASSRQGPEAF
TRBV2	14	TRBJ1-4	ASTLDRGTTNEKLF
TRBV5-1	11	TRBJ1-4	ASSLGEREKLF
TRBV6-5	11	TRBJ2-7	ASKGEAAYEQY
TRBV9	13	TRBJ2-3	ASSVAGGFGDTQY
TRBV11-1	12	TRBJ2-7	ASSAWDSTYEQY
TRBV10-3	12	TRBJ1-3	AITATGTGNTIY
TRBV5-5	13	TRBJ2-3	ASSLTGVHRDTQY
TRBV6-5	12	TRBJ1-2	ASRKQTGPYGYT
TRBV7-9	14	TRBJ1-1	ASSPDPGQGATEAF